This entry concerns a single T cell receptor (beta chain). Its antigen is undetermined. The data were taken from a study of OX40 agonist ivuxolimab in advanced cancers. Produced via immunoSEQ multiplex PCR; TCRdb's table is partial and in-frame only. The sample lists more than 80,000 clones, around 94% occurring once. The germline CDR1 and CDR2 sequences are MNHNY and SVGAGI (reference sequence). The CDR3 runs 13 residues. The V end was cut by 8 bases, the J end by 0 bases, with 8 bases between. Broader study findings: At 0.1 to 3.0 mg/kg, CD4+ and CD8+ blood T cells expanded clonally by week 6.

The V and J genes are TRBV6-6 and TRBJ1-5; D is unresolved. The source material was CD4+ or CD8+ T cells sorted from blood, sampled in a trial of the OX40 agonist ivuxolimab. The sequence was collected from an adult with an advanced solid tumor such as melanoma, head and neck, liver or kidney cancer. In DNA, the CDR3 is TGTGCCAGCTCCCAGGATAGCAATCAGCCCCAGCATTTT. This gives the protein CASSQDSNQPQHF.